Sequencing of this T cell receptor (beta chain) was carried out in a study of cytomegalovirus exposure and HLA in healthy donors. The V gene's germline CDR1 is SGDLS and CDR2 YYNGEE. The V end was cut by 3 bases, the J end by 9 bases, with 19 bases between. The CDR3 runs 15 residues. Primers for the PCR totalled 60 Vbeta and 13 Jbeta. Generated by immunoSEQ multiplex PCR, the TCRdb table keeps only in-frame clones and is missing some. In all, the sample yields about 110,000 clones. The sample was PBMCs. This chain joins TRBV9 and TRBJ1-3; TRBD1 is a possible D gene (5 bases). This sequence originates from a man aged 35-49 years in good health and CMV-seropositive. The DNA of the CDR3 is TGTGCCAGCAGCGCAGCCCCAGGGCCTCCAACCACCATATATTTT. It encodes CASSAAPGPPTTIYF.